This TCR beta chain emerged from a study of blood T cells in healthy people across ages. Combining a sample-barcoded 5' primer with a J-beta primer mix, a second PCR ran for roughly 7 to 11 cycles. Every cDNA was tagged by a template-switch adaptor with 12 random nucleotides. TCRdb recomputed calls from the 5' RACE reads with MiXCR, one row per CDR3 protein. The sample records roughly 1,800,000 distinct CDR3 sequences, around 50% being singletons. Researchers collected about 9.7 milliliters of peripheral blood from every single donor. The sample consisted of blood. The source of this sequence is a woman between 40 and 55 years old in good health.

CDR3: CASSCPDRGGYEQYF. For the CDR3, the DNA is TGTGCCAGCAGCTGCCCTGACAGGGGTGGCTACGAGCAGTACTTC. V is TRBV12-3 or TRBV12-4 and J is TRBJ2-4; 8 bases match TRBD1. The J call may not be correct, given that the DNA end is closer to TRBJ2-7. The length of the CDR3 is 15 residues.